Reported below is one T cell receptor (beta chain). No antigen is known for it. CDR1 SNHLY and CDR2 FYNNEI come from the germline V gene. Germline trimming cut 6 bases from V and 4 bases from J; bases unmatched to any gene: 8. This CDR3 spans 15 amino acids. The sample comes from a study of cytomegalovirus exposure and HLA in healthy donors. Study-level information: Both the approximately 120 validation repertoires and the 600 to 750 first-cohort repertoires used the same platform, as reported by a later analysis. General observations from the study: Cytomegalovirus status was reportedly diagnosed by the classifier with high specificity and sensitivity. TCR beta chains numbering 150 to 200 were designated cytomegalovirus-associated.

The protocol was immunoSEQ multiplex PCR, while the TCRdb copy is restricted to in-frame clones and leaves out a portion. The sample shows approximately 180,000 clones, about 83% of them seen only once. This clonotype originated in a woman younger than 45 in good health and CMV-seronegative. The rearrangement joins TRBV2 to TRBJ2-1, with 8 bases aligning to TRBD2. The sequencing sample was made of PBMCs. CDR3 nucleotides: TGTGCCAGCAGGGGTGGACTAGCTGGTTACAATGAGCAGTTCTTC. As protein: CASRGGLAGYNEQFF.